A selection of T cell receptor beta chains follows, all from one sample in a study of shared clonotypes between healthy human individuals. Generated by immunoSEQ multiplex PCR, the TCRdb table keeps only in-frame clones and is missing some. In the table there are around 600,000 clones, approximately 97% of which are singletons. Sequences were obtained from naive CD4+ T cells sorted from blood. The origin of the receptors is a woman in her 30s in good health. The CDR3 runs from the conserved cysteine through the conserved F or W. D genes are given only for firm matches. Clone size is stated in some rows and not others, as once, few, many or a class when expanded.

>TRBV30|NA|NA|TRBJ2-2
CASVLNTGELFF
TGTGCCTCAGTGTTAAACACCGGGGAGCTGTTTTTT
>TRBV7-6|NA|NA|TRBJ2-2
CASSWGSGELFF
TGTGCCAGCAGCTGGGGGTCCGGGGAGCTGTTTTTT
>TRBV25-1|NA|NA|TRBJ2-2
CASSEVADNTGELFF
TGTGCCAGCAGTGAGGTGGCGGATAACACCGGGGAGCTGTTTTTT
>TRBV18|NA|NA|TRBJ2-2
CASSPMGLWVPPNTGELFF
TGTGCCAGCTCACCAATGGGACTTTGGGTGCCGCCGAACACCGGGGAGCTGTTTTTT
>TRBV18|few|NA|TRBJ1-5
CASSLQGSHQPQHF
TGTGCCAGCTCACTCCAGGGGTCCCATCAGCCCCAGCATTTT
>TRBV6-1|NA|NA|TRBJ2-7
CASSEVGQGGSYEQYF
TGTGCCAGCAGTGAAGTCGGTCAGGGGGGATCCTACGAGCAGTACTTC
>TRBV11-2|NA|TRBD1|TRBJ1-2
CASSLSQGGYGYTF
TGTGCCAGCAGCTTGTCCCAGGGGGGGTATGGCTACACCTTC
>TRBV6-5|NA|TRBD2|TRBJ2-2
CASRGEKWYTGELFF
TGTGCCAGCCGGGGGGAAAAGTGGTACACCGGGGAGCTGTTTTTT
>TRBV28|NA|NA|TRBJ1-5
CASRYMGNQPQHF
TGTGCCAGCAGGTACATGGGCAATCAGCCCCAGCATTTT
>TRBV14|NA|TRBD1|TRBJ2-1
CASSQTPGQGSNSEQFF
TGTGCCAGCAGCCAGACACCGGGACAGGGTTCAAATAGTGAGCAGTTCTTC
>TRBV6-5|NA|TRBD2|TRBJ2-5
CASSYTSGRETQYF
TGTGCCAGCAGTTACACTAGCGGGAGGGAGACCCAGTACTTC
>TRBV6-6|NA|TRBD2|TRBJ2-2
CASSSGRYANTGELFF
TGTGCCAGCAGTAGCGGGAGATACGCGAACACCGGGGAGCTGTTTTTT
>TRBV25-1|NA|NA|TRBJ2-1
CASSELGTTYNEQFF
TGTGCCAGCAGTGAACTGGGGACCACCTACAATGAGCAGTTCTTC
>TRBV2|NA|TRBD1|TRBJ2-7
CASNLQGVATYEQYF
TGTGCCAGCAACCTACAGGGGGTTGCGACCTACGAGCAGTACTTC
>TRBV6-1|NA|TRBD2|TRBJ2-3
CASLAVSTDTQYF
TGTGCCAGTCTAGCGGTTAGCACAGATACGCAGTATTTT
>TRBV29-1|NA|TRBD1|TRBJ1-1
CSGAPGQGGTEAFF
TGCAGCGGGGCACCGGGACAGGGAGGCACTGAAGCTTTCTTT
>TRBV5-1|NA|NA|TRBJ1-1
CASSFSAGREHTEAFF
TGCGCCAGCAGCTTCTCGGCCGGGAGGGAACATACTGAAGCTTTCTTT
>TRBV5-1|NA|NA|TRBJ2-1
CASSEDSNYNEQFF
TGCGCCAGCAGCGAAGACTCAAATTACAATGAGCAGTTCTTC
>TRBV7-9|once|NA|TRBJ1-1
CASSFTGAVDGGAFF
TGTGCCAGCAGCTTTACAGGTGCTGTTGATGGGGGAGCTTTCTTT
>TRBV5-1|once|TRBD1|TRBJ2-2
CASSLQGAGELFF
TGCGCCAGCAGCTTACAGGGGGCAGGGGAGCTGTTTTTT
>TRBV10-3|NA|NA|TRBJ2-5
CAISDPTRLGAQYF
TGTGCCATCAGTGACCCGACACGTTTGGGCGCCCAGTACTTC
>TRBV28|once|NA|TRBJ1-2
CASVSGGARPPYGYTF
TGTGCCAGCGTATCTGGGGGGGCTCGGCCCCCCTATGGCTACACCTTC
>TRBV7-8|NA|TRBD1|TRBJ2-7
CASSSDRYEQYF
TGTGCCAGCAGCTCGGACAGGTACGAGCAGTACTTC
>TRBV6-5|NA|NA|TRBJ1-2
CASSYSGTDYGYTF
TGTGCCAGCAGTTACTCGGGGACGGACTATGGCTACACCTTC
>TRBV27|NA|NA|TRBJ2-4
CASSLRRQGVGPGLAKNIQYF
TGTGCCAGCAGTTTACGGAGGCAAGGTGTGGGTCCTGGTTTAGCCAAAAACATTCAGTACTTC
>TRBV30|NA|TRBD1|TRBJ2-2
CAWDGTAGELFF
TGTGCCTGGGACGGGACAGCCGGGGAGCTGTTTTTT
>TRBV27|NA|NA|TRBJ1-5
CASSFTWGSNQPQHF
TGTGCCAGCAGTTTCACATGGGGCAGCAATCAGCCCCAGCATTTT
>TRBV29-1|NA|NA|TRBJ2-5
CSGKDFPETQYF
TGCAGCGGTAAGGACTTCCCAGAGACCCAGTACTTC
>TRBV7-2|NA|TRBD1|TRBJ2-5
CASGTGGVETQYF
TGTGCCAGCGGAACAGGGGGAGTTGAGACCCAGTACTTC
>TRBV19|NA|NA|TRBJ1-2
CASSIPADGYTF
TGTGCCAGTAGTATTCCAGCAGATGGCTACACCTTC
>TRBV29-1|NA|TRBD2|TRBJ2-5
CSALRGTSGSGETQYF
TGCAGCGCCCTGCGGGGGACTAGCGGGAGTGGTGAGACCCAGTACTTC
>TRBV5-1|NA|NA|TRBJ2-1
CASSLTTSVYNEQFF
TGCGCCAGCAGCTTGACGACGAGCGTCTACAATGAGCAGTTCTTC
>TRBV11-2|NA|TRBD1|TRBJ1-2
CASSLETGMRYTF
TGTGCCAGCAGCTTAGAGACAGGGATGCGCTACACCTTC
>TRBV28|NA|TRBD2|TRBJ2-7
CASSSIAGHSYEQYF
TGTGCCAGCAGTTCGATAGCGGGTCACTCCTACGAGCAGTACTTC
>TRBV7-9|NA|TRBD2|TRBJ2-7
CASSQDSGRRNEQYF
TGTGCCAGCAGCCAAGATAGCGGGAGGCGGAACGAGCAGTACTTC
>TRBV9|NA|NA|TRBJ1-1
CASSRNGFIGVTEAFF
TGTGCCAGCAGCCGGAATGGGTTTATCGGGGTCACTGAAGCTTTCTTT
>TRBV4-2|NA|TRBD2|TRBJ2-4
CASSQPPSGRHIAKNIQYF
TGTGCCAGCAGCCAACCCCCTAGCGGGAGGCACATAGCCAAAAACATTCAGTACTTC
>TRBV11-1|NA|NA|TRBJ2-2
CASSLGWRVDTGELFF
TGTGCCAGCAGCTTAGGGTGGCGGGTGGACACCGGGGAGCTGTTTTTT
>TRBV2|NA|TRBD1|TRBJ1-4
CASSTQGVNEKLFF
TGTGCCAGCAGTACACAGGGGGTGAATGAAAAACTGTTTTTT
>TRBV27|NA|NA|TRBJ1-2
CASSTGRLNYGYTF
TGTGCCAGCAGTACGGGACGTCTGAACTATGGCTACACCTTC
>TRBV18|once|TRBD1|TRBJ2-7
CASSPQPPGQGFAYEQYF
TGTGCCAGCTCACCACAACCCCCGGGACAGGGTTTTGCCTACGAGCAGTACTTC